A selection of T cell receptor beta chains follows, all from one sample in a study of T cells in Graves' hyperthyroidism and ophthalmopathy. Each CDR3 protein gets one entry after TCRdb re-called the multiplex PCR reads with MiXCR. The sample holds approximately 690,000 distinct CDR3 sequences, less than 25% seen once. The sequenced sample consisted of blood. The receptors here all came from a man younger than 45 with Graves' ophthalmopathy. The CDR3 runs from the conserved cysteine through the conserved F or W. A D gene is named only where the DNA matches it firmly. Part of the rows lack a size; the others show once, few, many or a class for expanded clones.

V gene	D gene	J gene	clone size	CDR3 protein	CDR3 DNA
TRBV11-2	TRBD2	TRBJ2-7	many	CASRPLAGGREQYF	TGTGCCAGCAGGCCGCTAGCGGGAGGACGTGAGCAGTACTTC
TRBV7-9	-	TRBJ2-1	-	CASSVGWAREQFF	TGTGCCAGCAGCGTCGGGTGGGCGAGGGAGCAGTTCTTC
TRBV20-1	-	TRBJ2-7	-	CSADRTSGGYEQYF	TGCAGTGCGGACAGGACTTCCGGGGGCTACGAGCAGTACTTC
TRBV5-1	-	TRBJ2-7	few	CASSPGDTSSYEQYF	TGCGCCAGCAGCCCGGGGGACACCTCCTCCTACGAGCAGTACTTC
TRBV20-1	TRBD2	TRBJ2-7	few	CSARGPSGTTYEQYF	TGCAGTGCTAGAGGCCCGAGCGGGACTACCTACGAGCAGTACTTC
TRBV3-1	TRBD2	TRBJ2-7	-	CASSQDLTSGAYEQYF	TGTGCCAGCAGCCAAGACTTGACTAGCGGGGCCTACGAGCAGTACTTC
TRBV12-3/TRBV12-4	TRBD2	TRBJ2-5	many	CASSLLAGGSETQYF	TGTGCCAGCAGCTTACTAGCGGGAGGGTCAGAGACCCAGTACTTC
TRBV4-1	TRBD2	TRBJ2-1	-	CASSPVGTTYNEQFF	TGCGCCAGCAGCCCTGTCGGGACTACCTACAATGAGCAGTTCTTC
TRBV19	TRBD2	TRBJ2-1	-	CASSRGLAGDVGPYNEQFF	TGTGCCAGTAGCAGGGGACTAGCGGGAGATGTTGGGCCCTACAATGAGCAGTTCTTC
TRBV10-3	-	TRBJ2-1	few	CATAGIGGPNNEQFF	TGTGCCACAGCGGGTATTGGCGGCCCTAACAATGAGCAGTTCTTC
TRBV30	TRBD1	TRBJ1-1	few	CAWVGSGQRNTEAFF	TGTGCCTGGGTTGGCTCGGGACAGCGTAACACTGAAGCTTTCTTT
TRBV7-8	TRBD2	TRBJ2-3	many	CASSSPPTSGRDSSTDTQYF	TGTGCCAGCAGCTCGCCCCCTACTAGCGGGAGGGACTCTAGCACAGATACGCAGTATTTT
TRBV19	TRBD1	TRBJ2-2	once	CASKETGITGELFF	TGTGCCAGTAAGGAGACAGGGATTACCGGGGAGCTGTTTTTT
TRBV4-1	TRBD1	TRBJ1-3	few	CASSQGRDRRNTIYF	TGCGCCAGCAGCCAAGGAAGGGACAGGAGAAACACCATATATTTT
TRBV27	TRBD1	TRBJ2-6	-	CASSRTGADSGANVLTF	TGTGCCAGCAGCAGGACAGGGGCGGATTCTGGGGCCAACGTCCTGACTTTC
TRBV7-9	TRBD2	TRBJ2-5	many	CASSLAQSLAGETQYF	TGTGCCAGCAGCTTAGCGCAGTCGCTAGCGGGAGAGACCCAGTACTTC
TRBV27	TRBD1	TRBJ1-2	-	CASSLGGTGLHGYTF	TGTGCCAGCAGTTTAGGTGGGACAGGGTTACATGGCTACACCTTC
TRBV19	TRBD2	TRBJ2-1	-	CASKIAGGSNEQFF	TGTGCCAGTAAGATAGCGGGAGGGTCCAATGAGCAGTTCTTC
TRBV20-1	TRBD2	TRBJ2-5	many	CSARFAGGRETQYF	TGCAGTGCTAGATTCGCGGGAGGGCGAGAGACCCAGTACTTC
TRBV4-1	-	TRBJ1-5	many	CASSQVPGNQPQHF	TGCGCCAGCAGCCAAGTGCCCGGGAATCAGCCCCAGCATTTT
TRBV7-2	-	TRBJ1-3	-	CASSSDSSSGNTIYF	TGTGCCAGCAGTTCGGACAGTAGCTCTGGAAACACCATATATTTT
TRBV6-2/TRBV6-3	-	TRBJ2-7	few	CASSYDPGALLHPLEQYF	TGTGCCAGCAGTTATGATCCCGGAGCCCTGCTACATCCGTTAGAGCAGTACTTC
TRBV18	-	TRBJ2-7	few	CASSPYGNSYEQYF	TGTGCCAGCTCCCCTTACGGGAACTCCTACGAGCAGTACTTC
TRBV20-1	-	TRBJ2-5	-	CSAKGAGGRETQYF	TGCAGTGCCAAAGGAGCAGGAGGGAGGGAGACCCAGTACTTC
TRBV11-2	TRBD2	TRBJ2-7	many	CASSFNPSGKYEQYF	TGTGCCAGCAGCTTTAACCCTAGCGGGAAATACGAGCAGTACTTC
TRBV2	-	TRBJ2-2	many	CASSGLAGELFF	TGTGCCAGCAGTGGACTAGCCGGGGAGCTGTTTTTT
TRBV4-3	-	TRBJ2-7	many	CASSQDNAGAAYEQYF	TGCGCCAGCAGCCAAGATAACGCAGGGGCTGCCTACGAGCAGTACTTC
TRBV4-2	-	TRBJ1-6	few	CASSTTKGVRDSPLHF	TGTGCCAGCAGCACGACGAAGGGGGTAAGGGATTCACCCCTCCACTTT
TRBV2	-	TRBJ1-6	-	CASSAPRSPLHF	TGTGCCAGCAGTGCCCCTCGTTCACCCCTCCACTTT
TRBV20-1	-	TRBJ2-5	-	CSARLAAVQETQYF	TGCAGTGCTAGGCTAGCAGCCGTACAAGAGACCCAGTACTTC
TRBV5-8	-	TRBJ1-1	-	CASSLAFRRPLNTEAFF	TGTGCCAGCAGCTTGGCGTTTCGACGCCCTCTGAACACTGAAGCTTTCTTT
TRBV6-1	TRBD2	TRBJ2-1	many	CASAGTSGAHEQFF	TGTGCCAGTGCCGGGACTAGCGGAGCACATGAGCAGTTCTTC
TRBV6-2/TRBV6-3	-	TRBJ2-1	-	CASSPTGRRQFF	TGTGCCAGCAGCCCCACAGGGAGGAGGCAGTTCTTC
TRBV6-5	-	TRBJ2-1	-	CASSYSEGGNEQFF	TGTGCCAGCAGTTACTCTGAGGGGGGCAATGAGCAGTTCTTC
TRBV2	TRBD2	TRBJ2-7	many	CASSESLAGGVGSYEQYF	TGTGCCAGCAGTGAATCTCTAGCGGGAGGAGTCGGCTCCTACGAGCAGTACTTC
TRBV7-2	-	TRBJ2-1	-	CASRSTGNLRFGNEQFF	TGTGCCAGCAGATCGACAGGAAATCTACGGTTTGGCAATGAGCAGTTCTTC
TRBV4-3	-	TRBJ2-7	-	CASSQAWGDYEQYF	TGCGCTAGCAGCCAAGCCTGGGGGGACTACGAGCAGTACTTC
TRBV6-1	-	TRBJ1-2	many	CASSASGTAYGYTF	TGTGCCAGCAGTGCCTCCGGGACCGCCTATGGCTACACCTTC
TRBV7-2	-	TRBJ2-2	few	CASSLFPQQNTGELFF	TGTGCCAGCAGCTTATTTCCTCAGCAGAACACCGGGGAGCTGTTTTTT
TRBV7-9	-	TRBJ2-3	once	CASSGRGHTQYF	TGTGCCAGCAGTGGCCGAGGACATACGCAGTATTTT
TRBV27	-	TRBJ1-2	-	CASRPPPGGPVKGYTF	TGTGCCAGCAGGCCCCCCCCCGGGGGGCCTGTAAAGGGCTACACCTTC